This TCR beta chain was captured by sequencing in a study of blood T cell repertoires in COVID-19. Looking at the study overall: The cDNA or gDNA used as material had been derived from T cells, B-cell-depleted T cells, or PBMCs.

The assay was immunoSEQ multiplex PCR, and TCRdb's table has in-frame clones only and misses some. This sample carries almost 250,000 clones, roughly 91% of them seen once, and the ten largest clones take over 4%. V was clipped by 2 bases and J by 4 bases; unmatched bases: 8. Germline V gives CDR1 MGHRA, CDR2 YSYEKL. The CDR3 spans 16 residues. Donors in Cohort 3 who had recovered were those with two negative PCRs, healthcare professional clearance, or resolution of their symptoms. This clone was seen a single time. The source material was PBMCs or T cells enriched from blood (not recorded which). This sequence originates from a woman aged 25 to 39 who had recovered from COVID-19. The chain links TRBV4-1 to TRBJ2-7, with TRBD1 matching 10 bases. In DNA form, the CDR3 reads TGCGCCAGCAGCCAATACCCGGGACAGGGGCCGTACGAGCAGTACTTC. Encoded protein: CASSQYPGQGPYEQYF.